This passage covers 18 T cell receptor beta chains from one sample sequenced in a study of metastatic and nonmetastatic thyroid tumors. All patients were untreated before thyroid surgery. Via MiXCR, TCRdb re-called the PCR reads. The table has around 20,000 clones, roughly 9.7% seen once. Source material: blood. The receptors here all came from a female donor with papillary thyroid cancer or a benign thyroid nodule (not recorded which). Some clones in this sample may be carry-over from other donors' samples.

The chain employs TRBV6-2 or TRBV6-3 and TRBJ1-5; TRBD1 aligns across 8 bases. The CDR3 runs 14 residues. Germline loops: CDR1 MNHEY, CDR2 SVGEGT. The J segment lost 6 bases and the V segment lost 6 bases, leaving 7 bases of the junction unmatched. CDR3 nucleotide sequence: TGTGCCAGCAGCTTGGGACAGGCAGGTCAGCCCCAGCATTTT. It is translated as CASSLGQAGQPQHF.

At least ten counts were recorded for this clone. One base away lies a much larger clone, so this may be a sequencing read error. The chain combines TRBV2 with TRBJ2-7, with D perhaps TRBD2 (5 bases). V lost 5 bases to trimming and J lost 2 bases, with 10 bases between them. The CDR3 contains 13 residues. Germline values: CDR1 SNHLY, CDR2 FYNNEI. The CDR3 sequence: CASSTEGPYEQYF. The CDR3 DNA sequence: TGTGCCAGCAGTACCGAGGGCCCCTACGAGCAGTACTTC.

This clone showed up many times. In DNA, the CDR3 is TGTGCCAGCAGCCAAGATCCGCAGGGGGCGAGGGGAAACACCATATATTTT. It yields the protein CASSQDPQGARGNTIYF. V is TRBV4-2 and J is TRBJ1-3; 8 positions agree with TRBD1. The CDR3 is 17 residues long. V trimming: 0 bases; J trimming: 4 bases; junction bases outside the gene matches: 8. CDR1 is LGHNA, CDR2 YNFKEQ, per germline.

This clone was detected ten times or more. CDR3 loop: CASSLGSGLEQYF. CDR3 coding DNA: TGTGCCAGCAGCTTAGGTTCGGGACTGGAGCAGTACTTC. The chain employs TRBV11-3 and TRBJ2-7, with D perhaps matching TRBD2 (6 bases). V lost 1 base and J 7 bases, leaving 11 bases between the germline ends. CDR1 and CDR2 (germline): SGHNT, YENEEA. The CDR3 is made up of 13 amino acids.

Concerning this clone itself: The CDR3 ends on some other residue instead of the conserved phenylalanine or tryptophan, so this is likely a read error. It is unclear where the CDR3 begins or ends on the DNA, so no DNA is shown, and the CDR3 is as TCRdb lists it. This chain joins TRBV2 and TRBJ2-6; TRBD2 was called by the table and not checked on the DNA. The CDR3 length equals 8 residues, ends included. CDR1 and CDR2 (germline): SNHLY, FYNNEI. The CDR3: CASSRLAG.

This clone was found many times. The same CDR3 can be traced to other DNA sequences in this sample. V is TRBV20-1 and J is TRBJ1-1; 9 nucleotides align to TRBD1. CDR3 length: 15 amino acids. Unmatched junction bases numbered 12, after V lost 3 bases and J lost 7 bases. Germline V gives CDR1 DFQATT, CDR2 SNEGSKA (reference sequence). The CDR3 nucleotides are TGCAGTGCTAGTCCCGGGACAGGGACGCTGGATGAAGCTTTCTTT. Amino acids: CSASPGTGTLDEAFF.

Ten or more counts support this clone. The chain joins TRBV20-1 to TRBJ2-1, with 7 bases matching TRBD2. The CDR3 is 14 residues long. Losses at the gene ends were 4 bases for V and 4 bases for J; bases not matched to a gene: 7. The germline gives CDR1 DFQATT, CDR2 SNEGSKA (reference sequence). The CDR3 loop is CSATLAGSYNEQFF. In nucleotides, the CDR3 is TGCAGTGCTACTTTAGCGGGTTCGTACAATGAGCAGTTCTTC.

This clone has just a few counts. A much larger clone is a single base away; this may be a read error. This specimen includes other DNA sequences encoding the same CDR3. The genes are TRBV29-1 and TRBJ1-2; unclear D gene. The CDR3 has 13 residues. Germline assignment: CDR1 SQVTM and CDR2 ANQGSEA. V was trimmed by 1 base and J by 8 bases, leaving 14 bases between them. The CDR3, as DNA: TGCAGCGTTGAAGGGAGAACAGAGTGGGGCTACACCTTC. Residues: CSVEGRTEWGYTF.

The sample holds many counts of this clone. V usage is TRBV10-3 and J usage is TRBJ1-5; TRBD1 might be the D (5 bases). Germline assignment: CDR1 ENHRY and CDR2 SYGVKD. The CDR3 covers 16 residues. The germline V and J ends were trimmed by 0 bases and 2 bases, with 11 bases remaining between them. The chain's CDR3 is CAISESPGSGNQPQHF. The CDR3 DNA is TGTGCCATCAGTGAGTCGCCAGGGAGCGGCAATCAGCCCCAGCATTTT.

This clone is labeled as medium-sized. The chain's CDR3 is CASSRTTLSYEQYF. The DNA for the CDR3 is TGTGCCAGCAGCCGGACTACCCTTTCCTACGAGCAGTACTTC. V and J are TRBV6-2 or TRBV6-3 and TRBJ2-7, with D possibly matching TRBD2 (6 bases). The V gene lost 6 bases and the J gene lost 1 base, with 13 bases spanning the gap. Germline values: CDR1 MNHEY, CDR2 SVGEGT. The CDR3 has 14 residues.

This clone was seen at least ten times. The chain combines TRBV4-2 with TRBJ2-3; TRBD2 is a possible D gene (6 bases). The CDR3 loop spans 17 amino acids. Between the trimmed V and J ends, which lost 0 bases and 4 bases, there was a span of 17 bases. The germline gives CDR1 LGHNA, CDR2 YNFKEQ. CDR3 sequence (DNA): TGTGCCAGCAGCCAAGATCTACTAGGGGAGGTCCCAGATACGCAGTATTTT. Protein: CASSQDLLGEVPDTQYF.

The chain recombines TRBV28 with TRBJ1-6; D uncertain. Germline V gene sequence: CDR1 MDHEN, CDR2 SYDVKM. Trimming removed 3 bases at V and 9 bases at J, with 12 bases between. The CDR3 contains 14 residues. CDR3 amino acids: CASSLLGIGSPLHF. CDR3 DNA: TGTGCCAGCAGTTTGCTAGGAATCGGTTCACCCCTCCACTTT.

Notes on this clone: It may be a read error: a sequence one base away is much more abundant. This sequence joins TRBV4-3 and TRBJ2-3; the D gene is possibly TRBD1 (6 bases). V was cut by 3 bases and J by 0 bases, with 19 bases left in between. This CDR3 has 18 residues. Germline V lookup: CDR1 LGHNA, CDR2 YSLEER. This CDR3 reads CASSHLVGGILSTDTQYF. In DNA, the CDR3 is TGCGCCAGCAGCCACCTCGTTGGGGGCATCCTTAGCACAGATACGCAGTATTTT.

As concerns this clone: The junction and the germline gene differ at one end; a read error may be behind it. The chain uses TRBV28 and TRBJ1-3, with a weak D call TRBD1 (6 bases). Germline CDR1 and CDR2: MDHEN and SYDVKM. CDR3 length: 15 residues. CDR3 coding DNA: TGTGCCAGCAGGTCACTACAGGGTCAAGGAAAAACCATATATTTT. Its translation: CASRSLQGQGKTIYF.

This clone came up many times. The chain is built from TRBV4-2 and TRBJ2-2, with no clear D. V lost 3 bases and J 4 bases, leaving 9 bases between the germline ends. Germline lookup yields CDR1 LGHNA and CDR2 YNFKEQ. This CDR3 has 14 amino acids. CDR3 coding DNA: TGTGCCAGCAGCCAGGAAAGAGCCACCGGGGAGCTGTTTTTT. It encodes CASSQERATGELFF.

Note on this clone: A read error is possible here, since a much larger clone lies one base away. The chain carries TRBV9 and TRBJ2-5; 9 bases agree with TRBD1. Trimming cost V 0 bases and J 8 bases; bases outside gene matches: 8. Germline V gene data show CDR1 as SGDLS and CDR2 as YYNGEE. The CDR3 is 15 residues long. CDR3 nucleotide sequence: TGTGCCAGCAGCGTAGCGGACAGGGGACCAGACACCCAGTACTTC. Residues: CASSVADRGPDTQYF. Full variable domain (remainder filled in from reference TRBV9 and TRBJ2-5): DSGVTQTPKHLITATGQRVTLRCSPRSGDLSVYWYQQSLDQGLQFLIQYYNGEERAKGNILERFSAQQFPDLHSELNLSSLELGDSALYFCASSVADRGPDTQYFGPGTRLLVL.

This clone is medium-sized within its sample. The chain employs TRBV28 and TRBJ1-2; D remains unclear. The length of the CDR3 is 15 residues. The germline gives CDR1 MDHEN, CDR2 SYDVKM. V lost 5 bases to trimming and J lost 2 bases, with 15 bases between them. In DNA form, the CDR3 reads TGTGCCAGCAGTGAGAGATTACGAGGGAACTATGGCTACACCTTC. It encodes CASSERLRGNYGYTF.

A word on this clone: A much larger clone sits a single nucleotide away, making a read error possible. This chain uses TRBV7-9 with TRBJ1-1, with D perhaps matching TRBD1 (5 bases). The CDR3 is 13 amino acids. Germline assignment: CDR1 SEHNR and CDR2 FQNEAQ (reference sequence). The CDR3 here is CTSSLSRESEAFF. For the CDR3, the DNA is TGTACCAGCAGCTTAAGCAGGGAGTCTGAAGCTTTCTTT.